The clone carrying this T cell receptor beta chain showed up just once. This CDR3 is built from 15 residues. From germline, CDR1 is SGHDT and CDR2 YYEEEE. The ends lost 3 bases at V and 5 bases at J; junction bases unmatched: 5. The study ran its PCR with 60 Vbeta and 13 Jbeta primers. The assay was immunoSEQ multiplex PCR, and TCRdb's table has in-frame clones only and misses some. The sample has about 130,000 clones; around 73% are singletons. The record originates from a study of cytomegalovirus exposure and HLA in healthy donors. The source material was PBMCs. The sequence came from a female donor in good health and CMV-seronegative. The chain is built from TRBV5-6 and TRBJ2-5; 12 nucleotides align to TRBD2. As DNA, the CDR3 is TGTGCCAGCAGCTCTAGCGGGAGGGCCGGGGAGACCCAGTACTTC. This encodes CASSSSGRAGETQYF.